These 14 T cell receptor beta chains were all obtained from the same sample, sequenced in a study of T-cell reconstitution after alpha-beta-depleted transplantation in children. Unique molecular identifiers were used in preparing the TCRbeta library. One entry per CDR3 protein results from TCRdb running MiXCR on the PCR reads. The sample yields over 550,000 distinct CDR3 sequences, about 10% seen once. The material was PBMCs from the stem cell graft donor, obtained from the stem cell graft. The receptors come from a human donor who donated a stem cell graft to a child with acute myeloid leukemia.

The rearrangement links TRBV7-2 to TRBJ2-7, with TRBD2 as a possible D gene (5 bases). The V end was cut by 8 bases, the J end by 0 bases, with 23 bases between. The V gene's germline CDR1 is SGHTA and CDR2 FQGNSA. CDR3 length: 17 amino acids. This chain's CDR3 is CASRPTLIAHSSYEQYF. The CDR3 region has the DNA TGTGCCAGCCGTCCAACCCTGATAGCGCATAGCTCCTACGAGCAGTACTTC.

This chain links TRBV29-1 with TRBJ2-1; 9 nucleotides line up with TRBD2. The CDR3 is made up of 16 amino acids. Germline V gene data show CDR1 as SQVTM and CDR2 as ANQGSEA. Trimming cost V 4 bases and J 7 bases; bases outside gene matches: 14. CDR3 sequence reads: CSVVFFSSGRSNEQFF. The CDR3 nucleotides read TGCAGCGTTGTCTTTTTTAGTAGCGGGAGAAGTAATGAGCAGTTCTTC.

This clonotype was found a few times. The chain recombines TRBV7-2 with TRBJ2-7; perhaps D is TRBD1 or TRBD2 (6 bases each). V lost 2 bases to trimming and J lost 7 bases, with 21 bases between them. The germline gives CDR1 SGHTA, CDR2 FQGNSA. There are 16 residues in the CDR3. The DNA of the CDR3 is TGTGCCAGCAGCTTAATGGGGGCGGGACCTAGGGAAGAGCAGTACTTC. It specifies CASSLMGAGPREEQYF. The entire variable domain, with the rest obtained from reference TRBV7-2 and TRBJ2-7, is as follows: GAGVSQSPSNKVTEKGKDVELRCDPISGHTALYWYRQSLGQGLEFLIYFQGNSAPDKSGLPSDRFSAERTGGSVSTLTIQRTQQEDSAVYLCASSLMGAGPREEQYFGPGTRLTVT.

The chain joins TRBV25-1 to TRBJ2-7, with D possibly being TRBD1 or TRBD2 (6 bases each). Trimming removed 1 base at V and 5 bases at J, with 12 bases between. In germline, CDR1 is MGHDK, CDR2 SYGVNS. This CDR3 comprises 14 residues. The CDR3 coding sequence is TGTGCCAGCAGTGAATCGGGGGCGACCCACGAGCAGTACTTC. Its protein product is CASSESGATHEQYF.

This clonotype showed up just a few times. This chain's CDR3 is CASSASGTTREQYF. The CDR3 DNA is TGTGCCAGCAGCGCATCCGGGACAACGAGGGAGCAGTACTTC. The chain links TRBV9 to TRBJ2-7; D perhaps matches TRBD1 (6 bases). Germline V lookup: CDR1 SGDLS, CDR2 YYNGEE. The V and J ends lost 3 bases and 7 bases respectively, with 17 bases between them. This CDR3 region has 14 residues.

This clonotype was recorded many times. The chain couples TRBV28 to TRBJ1-5; D remains unclear. From germline, CDR1 is MDHEN and CDR2 SYDVKM. This CDR3 is built from 14 residues. With 5 bases removed from V and 0 bases from J, the gap between germline ends came to 8 bases. CDR3 in DNA: TGTGCCAGCAGTATGACATATAGCAATCAGCCCCAGCATTTT. Protein sequence: CASSMTYSNQPQHF.

This clonotype has only a few counts. The rearrangement uses TRBV20-1 and TRBJ2-5; TRBD2 matches at 7 bases. The CDR3 has 14 residues. Per the germline V gene, CDR1 is DFQATT and CDR2 is SNEGSKA (reference sequence). The V segment lost 6 bases and the J segment 9 bases; nucleotides outside the gene matches: 16. The CDR3 here is CSALSRASGLAQYF. As DNA, the CDR3 is TGCAGTGCCCTAAGTCGGGCTAGCGGCCTGGCCCAGTACTTC.

Many counts were recorded for this clonotype. CDR3 bases: TGCGCCAGCAGCCAAGATCTTGGGGTAGCGGGGAATGAGCAGTTCTTC. It specifies CASSQDLGVAGNEQFF. The V call is TRBV4-3, the J call TRBJ2-1; 8 bases fit TRBD2. The germline CDR1 and CDR2 sequences are LGHNA and YSLEER. This CDR3 spans 16 amino acids. V gave up 0 bases and J gave up 7 bases; unmatched junction bases: 8.

The chain recombines TRBV24-1 with TRBJ2-7; D gene uncertain. Germline V gives CDR1 KGHDR, CDR2 SFDVKD. This CDR3 comprises 13 residues. Trimming stripped 3 bases from V and 6 bases from J, with 11 bases between. The CDR3: CATSDPLRSEQYF. The CDR3 region has the DNA TGTGCCACCAGTGATCCCCTCCGAAGCGAGCAGTACTTC.

This clonotype showed up many times. The chain is built from TRBV14 and TRBJ2-2; 10 bases match TRBD2. J was trimmed by 5 bases and V by 5 bases; bases with no gene match: 11. The CDR3 extends over 17 amino acids. Germline loops: CDR1 SGHDN, CDR2 FVKESK. The CDR3 is CASSKRSLAGVTGELFF. The CDR3 DNA reads as TGTGCCAGCAGCAAACGATCCCTAGCGGGAGTAACCGGGGAGCTGTTTTTT. Supplemented by reference TRBV14 and TRBJ2-2, the full variable domain reads EAGVTQFPSHSVIEKGQTVTLRCDPISGHDNLYWYRRVMGKEIKFLLHFVKESKQDESGMPNNRFLAERTGGTYSTLKVQPAELEDSGVYFCASSKRSLAGVTGELFFGEGSRLTVL.

This clonotype has just a few counts. This chain uses TRBV7-9 with TRBJ1-3, with D perhaps matching TRBD1 (5 bases). With 6 bases removed from V and 2 bases from J, the gap between germline ends came to 20 bases. This CDR3 region has 17 residues. Per germline, CDR1 SEHNR and CDR2 FQNEAQ (reference sequence). CDR3 region: CASSRDLAGLAGNTIYF. The CDR3 DNA follows: TGTGCCAGCAGTCGTGATCTAGCGGGGCTCGCTGGAAACACCATATATTTT.

This clonotype occurred many times. V is TRBV6-4 and J is TRBJ2-1, with D maybe TRBD1 (5 bases). The CDR3 runs to 13 residues. Between the trimmed V and J ends, which lost 3 bases and 7 bases, there was a span of 10 bases. Germline V gives CDR1 MRHNA, CDR2 SNTAGT. CDR3: CASSEFQGNEQFF. DNA of the CDR3: TGTGCCAGCAGTGAATTCCAGGGAAATGAGCAGTTCTTC.

This clonotype was counted a few times. The gene calls are TRBV20-1 and TRBJ2-4; either TRBD1 or TRBD2 may fit D (5 bases each). This CDR3 spans 15 amino acids. CDR1 is DFQATT, CDR2 SNEGSKA, per germline (reference sequence). CDR3 residues: CRALEGSSSKNIQYF. The CDR3 nucleotides read TGCAGGGCCCTTGAGGGGAGCTCGTCCAAAAACATTCAGTACTTC.

This clonotype came up a few times. The rearrangement links TRBV15 to TRBJ2-5, with unresolved D. This CDR3 has 13 residues. The V gene lost 0 bases and the J gene lost 5 bases, with 7 bases spanning the gap. Per the germline V gene, CDR1 is LNHNV and CDR2 is YYDKDF (reference sequence). The CDR3 loop reads CATSRDRKETQYF. The CDR3 DNA reads as TGTGCCACCAGCAGAGATAGGAAGGAGACCCAGTACTTC. The variable domain in full, completed from reference TRBV15 and TRBJ2-5, reads DAMVIQNPRYQVTQFGKPVTLSCSQTLNHNVMYWYQQKSSQAPKLLFHYYDKDFNNEADTPDNFQSRRPNTSFCFLDIRSPGLGDTAMYLCATSRDRKETQYFGPGTRLLVL.